The source of this T cell receptor (beta chain) is a study of long-term antiretroviral therapy in people with HIV. The libraries were made with immunoSEQ v3.0 at survey level. Produced via immunoSEQ multiplex PCR; TCRdb's table is partial and in-frame only. The sample has 30,000 to 35,000 clones, approximately 74% seen once. V dropped 3 bases and J dropped 3; count of bases not matched to a gene: 3. CDR3 length: 15 residues. Germline CDR1 is SGHTA and CDR2 is FQGNSA. The material sequenced was unsorted PBMCs, taken 3 years after starting antiretroviral therapy. The clonotype originates from a man aged 45-65 years with HIV. V and J are TRBV7-2 and TRBJ2-7, with 12 bases identical to TRBD1. In DNA, the CDR3 is TGTGCCAGCAGCTTCGGGACAGGGGGCTTCTACGAGCAGTACTTC. Protein product: CASSFGTGGFYEQYF.